Below, one T cell receptor (beta chain) is given with its context. This record belongs to a study of blood T cell repertoires in COVID-19. About the study: Acute and convalescent COVID-19 specimens originated in the United States, Italy and Spain. PBMCs, B-cell-depleted T cells, or T cells were the source of the cDNA or gDNA that made up the material.

From germline, CDR1 is SEHNR and CDR2 FQNEAQ (reference sequence). CDR3 size: 16 residues. V was pared by 4 bases and J by 0 bases, with 13 bases between. Source study methods: Reference gene primer amplification gave estimated nucleated cell counts. The protocol was immunoSEQ multiplex PCR, while the TCRdb copy is restricted to in-frame clones and leaves out a portion. For V, J and clone size, that table is used; D and trimming come from the DNA. The sample has roughly 140,000 clones; around 80% are singletons. The specimen was peripheral blood. The genes are TRBV7-9 and TRBJ2-1; D call uncertain. This receptor was identified in a man in his sixties with acute or convalescent COVID-19. CDR3 nucleotide sequence: TGTGCCAGCAGCTCCCGAAGTAGTGTCTCCTACAATGAGCAGTTCTTC. This translates into CASSSRSSVSYNEQFF.